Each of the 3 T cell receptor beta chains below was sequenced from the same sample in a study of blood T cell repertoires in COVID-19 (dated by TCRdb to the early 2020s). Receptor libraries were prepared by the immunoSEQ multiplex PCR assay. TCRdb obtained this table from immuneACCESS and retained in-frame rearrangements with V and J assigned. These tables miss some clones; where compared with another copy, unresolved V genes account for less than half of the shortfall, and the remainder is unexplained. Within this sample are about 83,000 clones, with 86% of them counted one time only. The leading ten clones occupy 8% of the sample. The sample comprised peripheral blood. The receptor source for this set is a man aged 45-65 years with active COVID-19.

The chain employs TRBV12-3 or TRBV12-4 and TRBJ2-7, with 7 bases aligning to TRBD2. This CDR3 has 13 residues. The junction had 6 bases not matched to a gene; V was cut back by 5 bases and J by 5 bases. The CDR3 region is CASSAGGGHEQYF. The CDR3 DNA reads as TGTGCCAGCAGTGCCGGCGGGGGACACGAGCAGTACTTC.

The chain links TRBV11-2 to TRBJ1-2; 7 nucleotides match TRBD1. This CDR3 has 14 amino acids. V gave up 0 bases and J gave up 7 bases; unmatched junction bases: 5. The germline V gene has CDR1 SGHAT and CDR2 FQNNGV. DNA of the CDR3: TGTGCCAGCAGCTTAGACAGGGGGAAAGCTGGCTACACCTTC. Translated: CASSLDRGKAGYTF.

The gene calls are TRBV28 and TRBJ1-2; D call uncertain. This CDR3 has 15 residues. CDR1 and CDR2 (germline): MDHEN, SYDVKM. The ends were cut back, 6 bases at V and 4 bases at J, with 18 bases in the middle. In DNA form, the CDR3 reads TGTGCCAGCAGATACCCCGGCGAGGGAGGCTATGGCTACACCTTC. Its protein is CASRYPGEGGYGYTF.